The 15 T cell receptor beta chains reported below all come from one sample, sequenced in a study of T cells in Graves' hyperthyroidism and ophthalmopathy. Amplified TCR beta CDR3 regions derived from RNA transcripts. With the HTBI primer set, the TCR CDR3 went through a first round of RT-PCR. MiXCR, run by TCRdb on the multiplex PCR reads, gives a single entry per CDR3 protein. Of hundreds of thousands of distinct CDR3 sequences in the sample, over 35% are singletons; the top ten hold 8.9%. The sample taken for sequencing was blood. Source of these receptors: a man between 18 and 29 years old with Graves' hyperthyroidism.

This clonotype occurred once. The rearrangement joins TRBV20-1 to TRBJ1-1, with 8 nucleotides matching TRBD1. There are 15 residues in the CDR3. The ends lost 1 base at V and 3 bases at J; junction bases unmatched: 7. CDR1 and CDR2 (germline): DFQATT, SNEGSKA (reference sequence). This chain's CDR3 is CSARAARGLDTEAFF. The CDR3 DNA follows: TGCAGTGCTAGAGCCGCCAGGGGGCTGGACACTGAAGCTTTCTTT.

The chain has TRBV20-1 and TRBJ2-7; D may be TRBD2 (6 bases). Looked up from germline, CDR1 is DFQATT and CDR2 is SNEGSKA (reference sequence). V was shortened by 3 bases and J by 5 bases, with 14 bases between the two germline ends. The CDR3 contains 13 residues. Written as DNA, the CDR3 is TGCAGTGCTAGCTCCCCAGGGAGGAACGAGCAGTACTTC. This sequence encodes CSASSPGRNEQYF.

This clonotype was observed a single time. The rearrangement uses TRBV7-8 and TRBJ2-7; 9 bases match TRBD1. Unmatched junction bases numbered 14, after V lost 5 bases and J lost 12 bases. Germline-derived CDR1 and CDR2 are SGHVS and FQNEAQ. This CDR3 spans 14 amino acids. CDR3 bases: TGTGCCAGCAGCCCAGAAGAGGCGGACAGGGGTGGGTACTTC. Translating gives CASSPEEADRGGYF.

Only a few counts were recorded for this clonotype. The genes are TRBV20-1 and TRBJ2-7; TRBD2 might be the D (6 bases). This CDR3 is 15 amino acids long. Germline V gives CDR1 DFQATT, CDR2 SNEGSKA (reference sequence). V shed 0 bases and J shed 4 bases, with 16 bases lying between them. CDR3 bases: TGCAGTGCTAGAGAGGGTCGACTAGGAGGATACGAGCAGTACTTC. Encoded protein: CSAREGRLGGYEQYF.

CDR3 sequence: CASSPRAGGEKLFF. In nucleotides, the CDR3 is TGTGCCAGCAGCCCAAGGGCAGGGGGGGAAAAACTGTTTTTT. The V call is TRBV7-6, the J call TRBJ1-4; 7 nucleotides match TRBD1. The ends lost 5 bases at V and 8 bases at J; junction bases unmatched: 8. The length of the CDR3 is 14 residues. Germline V CDR1 and CDR2: SGHVS, FNYEAQ.

J is TRBJ1-1 and V is TRBV6-5, with D perhaps TRBD1 (6 bases). The CDR3 spans 17 residues. V lost 7 bases to trimming and J lost 1 base, with 22 bases between them. Germline V gene data show CDR1 as MNHEY and CDR2 as SVGAGI. CDR3 in amino acids: CASTPQGTVGGNTEAFF. The CDR3 DNA sequence: TGTGCCAGCACGCCACAGGGTACGGTCGGGGGGAACACTGAAGCTTTCTTT.

This chain links TRBV19 with TRBJ1-5; a weak D match, TRBD1 (5 bases). V lost 3 bases, J lost 3 bases, and 12 bases lay in between. Germline V gene data show CDR1 as LNHDA and CDR2 as SQIVND (reference sequence). The CDR3 loop spans 15 amino acids. CDR3 loop: CASSITGGSNQPQHF. DNA for the CDR3: TGTGCCAGTAGTATCACAGGCGGATCCAATCAGCCCCAGCATTTT.

This clonotype was detected ten times or more. The chain links TRBV9 to TRBJ1-2, with D uncertain. The CDR3 loop spans 12 amino acids. V lost 4 bases and J lost 4, with 8 bases in between. CDR1 SGDLS and CDR2 YYNGEE come from the germline V gene. The CDR3 here is CASSTQSYGYTF. CDR3 DNA: TGTGCCAGCAGCACCCAGAGCTATGGCTACACCTTC.

This clonotype was picked up a small number of times. The chain recombines TRBV12-3 or TRBV12-4 with TRBJ1-1; 11 bases match TRBD1. The CDR3 loop spans 16 amino acids. Losses at the gene ends were 5 bases for V and 5 bases for J; bases not matched to a gene: 10. CDR3 in DNA: TGTGCCAGCAGTCTTACCGGGACAGGGGGGCGGACTGAAGCTTTCTTT. Encoded protein: CASSLTGTGGRTEAFF.

The chain uses TRBV12-3 or TRBV12-4 and TRBJ1-2; TRBD1 matches 7 bases. This CDR3 spans 16 amino acids. The V and J ends lost 0 bases and 5 bases, in that order; junction bases with no gene match: 9. The CDR3 region is CASSLAKGAQPYGYTF. CDR3 DNA: TGTGCCAGCAGTTTAGCGAAGGGGGCCCAACCTTATGGCTACACCTTC.

The chain has TRBV7-2 and TRBJ2-7, with D tentatively TRBD2 (5 bases). The germline V and J ends were trimmed by 3 bases and 0 bases, with 21 bases remaining between them. The CDR3 sequence is 18 residues long. CDR1 is SGHTA, CDR2 FQGNSA, per germline. The CDR3 sequence: CASSLHSERRSSSYEQYF. CDR3 in DNA: TGTGCCAGCAGCTTGCATAGCGAACGTCGTTCCAGCTCCTACGAGCAGTACTTC.

This clonotype was counted at least ten times. The gene calls are TRBV20-1 and TRBJ1-2; the D gene is possibly TRBD1 (5 bases). Deletions cut 6 bases from V and 1 base from J, with 15 bases between. CDR3 length: 14 amino acids. CDR1 DFQATT and CDR2 SNEGSKA come from the germline V gene (reference sequence). The CDR3 DNA is TGCAGTGCATCTTCGGGGGAACTTAACTATGGCTACACCTTC. Translating it yields CSASSGELNYGYTF.

The rearrangement uses TRBV29-1 and TRBJ2-7; 9 bases line up with TRBD2. The trim removed 5 bases at V and 5 bases at J, leaving 7 bases unmatched. CDR1 and CDR2 (germline): SQVTM, ANQGSEA. This CDR3 contains 13 residues. CDR3: CSVTRGGRNEQYF. The CDR3 DNA follows: TGCAGCGTTACGCGGGGGGGCCGCAACGAGCAGTACTTC.

Note on this clonotype: A clone one base away is much larger, so this may be a read error. The rearrangement links TRBV20-1 to TRBJ2-5; D might be TRBD2 (5 bases). The germline CDR1 and CDR2 sequences are DFQATT and SNEGSKA (reference sequence). The CDR3 is made up of 14 amino acids. Here the CDR3 DNA reads TGCAGTCCTAGGGTGTCTAGCCCTTTGGAGACCCAGTACTTC. The encoded protein is CSPRVSSPLETQYF.

This clonotype was seen just once. This rearrangement joins TRBV20-1 to TRBJ1-1; D gene ambiguous. CDR1 DFQATT and CDR2 SNEGSKA come from the germline V gene (reference sequence). The CDR3 is made up of 13 amino acids. V shed 3 bases and J shed 5 bases, with 13 bases lying between them. CDR3 protein: CSARGRGMTEAFF. CDR3 nucleotide sequence: TGCAGTGCTAGGGGTCGAGGGATGACTGAAGCTTTCTTT.